The 29 T cell receptor beta chains in this list originate from one sample, sequenced in a study of T cell clonality in common variable immunodeficiency. TCRdb's copy holds only in-frame clones and misses some; the assay was immunoSEQ multiplex PCR. The table lists about 37,000 clones, no singletons, with approximately 3% in the top ten. The sequenced material came from peripheral blood mononuclear cells. The receptors originated from a person aged 18-70 years in good health.

At least ten counts were recorded for this clone. From the germline J gene comes the end of the CDR3, since the read stops 3 residues before it. The chain joins TRBV2 to TRBJ2-5, with D tentatively TRBD1 (6 bases). The CDR3 contains 15 residues. V was trimmed by 6 bases and J by 0 bases, leaving 14 bases between them. Per germline, CDR1 SNHLY and CDR2 FYNNEI. The covered CDR3 bases are TGTGCCAGCAGACTACAGGGTTCGTACCAAGAGACC. Its protein is CASRLQGSYQET. The CDR3 reads in full as CASRLQGSYQETQYF.

This clone appeared many times. The read finishes 3 residues shy of the CDR3 end, and the germline J gene is used to complete it. V usage is TRBV19 and J usage is TRBJ2-7; the D gene is possibly TRBD1 (6 bases). Per germline, CDR1 LNHDA and CDR2 SQIVND (reference sequence). This CDR3 is 13 amino acids long. Trimming stripped 0 bases from V and 5 bases from J, with 8 bases between. Partial CDR3 DNA: TGTGCCAGTAGTATAGATGGGGGCCACGAG. This sequence encodes CASSIDGGHE. The full CDR3 sequence reads CASSIDGGHEQYF. The full variable domain, its missing parts supplied by reference TRBV19 and TRBJ2-7, is DGGITQSPKYLFRKEGQNVTLSCEQNLNHDAMYWYRQDPGQGLRLIYYSQIVNDFQKGDIAEGYSVSREKKESFPLTVTSAQKNPTAFYLCASSIDGGHEQYFGPGTRLTVT.

This clone was counted many times. The read halts 3 residues ahead of the CDR3 end, with the missing end drawn from the germline J gene. This chain connects TRBV30 to TRBJ1-4, with 9 bases aligning to TRBD1. The CDR3 has 16 amino acids. Per germline, CDR1 GTSNPN and CDR2 SVGIG (reference sequence). V trimming: 3 bases; J trimming: 2 bases; junction bases outside the gene matches: 7. The sequenced CDR3 bases are TGTGCCTGGAGCGCTGGGACAGGGCATACTAATGAAAAA. This gives the protein CAWSAGTGHTNEK. The CDR3, in full, reads CAWSAGTGHTNEKLFF.

This clone was detected many times. The read terminates 3 residues before the CDR3 end, so the remaining end is supplied by the germline J gene. This chain joins TRBV12-3 or TRBV12-4 and TRBJ1-2; D perhaps matches TRBD1 (5 bases). The length of the CDR3 is 15 residues. Trimming shortened V by 5 bases and J by 0 bases, and 13 bases separated the two germline ends. The covered CDR3 bases are TGTGCCAGCAGTCCCTCAGGGCCTGCTAACTATGGC. Translated, it gives CASSPSGPANYG. The full CDR3 protein is CASSPSGPANYGYTF.

This clone has a count of ten or more. The missing CDR3 end, 3 residues past where the read stops, is filled in from the germline J gene. This rearrangement joins TRBV5-1 to TRBJ2-1, with 10 bases matching TRBD2. Trimming took 1 base from V and 4 from J; bases not matched to a gene: 11. CDR1 is SGHRS and CDR2 is YFSETQ in the germline V gene. The CDR3 loop spans 18 amino acids. The DNA read from the CDR3 is TGCGCCAGCAGCTTGTCCAGAGTTGGGACTAGCGCATACAATGAG. As protein: CASSLSRVGTSAYNE. The full-length CDR3 reads as CASSLSRVGTSAYNEQFF.

Ten or more counts support this clone. Coverage ceases 3 residues before the CDR3 finishes, and the germline J gene fills in the end. The rearrangement links TRBV20-1 to TRBJ2-2; 8 bases are a match to TRBD2. The germline gives CDR1 DFQATT, CDR2 SNEGSKA (reference sequence). CDR3 length: 17 residues. V was clipped by 3 bases and J by 1 base; unmatched bases: 10. CDR3 residues: CSARKSGSGGNTGELFF. CDR3 DNA (partial): TGCAGTGCTAGGAAGAGCGGGAGTGGCGGGAACACCGGGGAG.

This clone was recorded many times. The read finishes 3 residues shy of the CDR3 end, and the germline J gene is used to complete it. The chain is built from TRBV5-1 and TRBJ2-3; 10 bases agree with TRBD1. Germline V gene data show CDR1 as SGHRS and CDR2 as YFSETQ. The V gene end was trimmed by 4 bases and the J gene end by 0 bases; junction bases not matched to a gene: 2. This CDR3 has 15 residues. The CDR3 loop reads CASSRDRGSTDTQYF. The sequenced CDR3 bases are TGCGCCAGCAGCAGGGACAGGGGTAGCACAGATACG.

This clone was detected ten times or more. With the read ending 3 residues before the CDR3 end, the germline J gene is used to fill in that end. J is TRBJ1-3 and V is TRBV19; 8 bases line up with TRBD1. The junction had 12 bases not matched to a gene; V was cut back by 5 bases and J by 3 bases. The CDR3 runs to 17 residues. CDR1 is LNHDA, CDR2 SQIVND, per germline (reference sequence). The CDR3 DNA, read in part, is TGTGCCAGTAGTCCCCAGGACAGGGTGGCGCGTGGAAACACC. Translation: CASSPQDRVARGNT. The full CDR3 is CASSPQDRVARGNTIYF.

This clone appeared many times. Coverage ceases 3 residues before the CDR3 finishes, and the germline J gene fills in the end. This rearrangement joins TRBV29-1 to TRBJ2-2; possible D gene TRBD2, 5 bases. In germline, CDR1 is SQVTM, CDR2 ANQGSEA. This CDR3 is 14 amino acids long. V lost 4 bases to trimming and J lost 0 bases, with 9 bases between them. This CDR3 is CSVARATNTGELFF. The sequenced part of the CDR3 DNA is TGCAGCGTTGCGCGGGCGACGAACACCGGGGAG.

This clone was seen at least ten times. Read data end 3 residues before the CDR3 end; the end is taken from the germline J gene. This rearrangement joins TRBV20-1 to TRBJ2-1, with 12 bases identical to TRBD2. From germline, CDR1 is DFQATT and CDR2 SNEGSKA (reference sequence). The CDR3 runs to 16 residues. CDR3 DNA, as far as it was read: TGCAGACACCGCTGGGGTACTAGCGGGAGGAACTATGAG. Translating it yields CRHRWGTSGRNYE. The whole CDR3 is CRHRWGTSGRNYEQFF.

This clone was observed a handful of times. The CDR3 extends 3 residues past the end of the read, so its final part is completed from the germline J gene. The chain joins TRBV10-2 to TRBJ2-1; 11 bases are a match to TRBD2. This CDR3 region has 14 residues. Germline V gene data show CDR1 as WSHSY and CDR2 as SAAADI. The J segment lost 8 bases and the V segment lost 4 bases, leaving 4 bases of the junction unmatched. The sequenced part of the CDR3 DNA is TGCGCCAGCAGTGCTACTAGCGGGAGCTATGAG. Its protein product is CASSATSGSYE. The whole CDR3 region reads CASSATSGSYEQFF.

In this sample, this clone turned up many times. The read terminates 3 residues ahead of where the CDR3 ends, so the germline J gene completes it. The gene calls are TRBV19 and TRBJ2-1; D is perhaps TRBD2 (5 bases). The germline gives CDR1 LNHDA, CDR2 SQIVND (reference sequence). V shed 6 bases and J shed 7 bases, with 10 bases lying between them. CDR3 length: 12 amino acids. The CDR3 bases that were read are TGTGCCAGTAGAAATATAGCGAATGAG. Its protein product is CASRNIANE. The entire CDR3 protein reads CASRNIANEQFF. The full variable domain, with the rest looked up from reference TRBV19 and TRBJ2-1, is DGGITQSPKYLFRKEGQNVTLSCEQNLNHDAMYWYRQDPGQGLRLIYYSQIVNDFQKGDIAEGYSVSREKKESFPLTVTSAQKNPTAFYLCASRNIANEQFFGPGTRLTVL.

There are many counts of this clone. With the read ending 3 residues before the CDR3 end, the germline J gene is used to fill in that end. Additional DNA sequences in this sample encode the identical CDR3. The chain couples TRBV20-1 to TRBJ2-3; TRBD2 matches 11 bases. The CDR3 spans 15 residues. Germline V gives CDR1 DFQATT, CDR2 SNEGSKA (reference sequence). J gave up 0 bases and V 1 base, and 0 bases lay outside the gene matches. CDR3 sequence: CSARGTSGSTDTQYF. The CDR3 bases that were read are TGCAGTGCTAGAGGGACTAGCGGGAGCACAGATACG.

This clone occurred many times. Read data end 3 residues before the CDR3 end; the end is taken from the germline J gene. The rearrangement uses TRBV29-1 and TRBJ2-4; 7 bases are shared with TRBD2. CDR1 and CDR2 from the germline V gene are SQVTM and ANQGSEA. After removal of 7 bases from V and 8 bases from J, the junction contained 17 bases not matched to a gene. The CDR3 has 15 amino acids. CDR3 loop: CSATPSGGTIDIQYF. CDR3 bases read: TGCAGCGCCACCCCTAGCGGCGGGACTATAGACATT.

This clone was observed many times. Read data end 3 residues before the CDR3 end; the end is taken from the germline J gene. The chain employs TRBV2 and TRBJ2-1; tentatively, D is TRBD2 (6 bases). The CDR3 runs to 13 residues. Germline V gene sequence: CDR1 SNHLY, CDR2 FYNNEI. With 4 bases removed from V and 8 bases from J, the gap between germline ends came to 12 bases. The chain's CDR3 is CASSATSFDEQFF. CDR3 DNA, as far as it was read: TGTGCCAGCAGTGCCACTAGCTTCGATGAG.

This clone was recorded at least ten times. The CDR3 goes on 3 residues after the read ends, and that part is filled in from the germline J gene. The V call is TRBV7-2, the J call TRBJ2-5; TRBD1 agrees at 7 bases. Germline assignment: CDR1 SGHTA and CDR2 FQGNSA. V trimming: 5 bases; J trimming: 2 bases; junction bases outside the gene matches: 5. This CDR3 contains 14 residues. CDR3 bases read: TGTGCCAGCAGCGTACGACAGGGTCAAGAGACC. This sequence encodes CASSVRQGQET. Given in full, the CDR3 is CASSVRQGQETQYF.

This clone was counted at least ten times. The read is 3 residues too short to cover the CDR3 end, so that end is filled in from the germline J gene. The chain carries TRBV12-3 or TRBV12-4 and TRBJ1-4; 7 bases line up with TRBD1. V trimming: 6 bases; J trimming: 5 bases; junction bases outside the gene matches: 6. The CDR3 loop spans 14 amino acids. Here the CDR3 reads CASRDDRENEKLFF. The DNA read from the CDR3 is TGTGCCAGCAGGGATGACAGGGAGAATGAAAAA.

This clone was seen at least ten times. Read sequence stops 3 residues before the CDR3 end, and the germline J gene provides the missing end. At the DNA level, this CDR3 is encoded by other sequences in the same sample as well. This chain links TRBV18 with TRBJ1-4; 8 positions match TRBD1. Germline loops: CDR1 KGHSH, CDR2 LQKENI. This CDR3 comprises 17 residues. V shed 3 bases and J 3 bases; nucleotides not matched to a gene: 9. The CDR3 sequence is CASSPRTGRASNEKLFF. CDR3 bases read: TGTGCCAGCTCACCCAGGACAGGGCGAGCCTCTAATGAAAAA.

This clone came up a few times. The missing CDR3 end, 3 residues past where the read stops, is filled in from the germline J gene. The rearrangement uses TRBV5-1 and TRBJ1-2, with TRBD1 as a possible D gene (6 bases). The CDR3 has 14 residues. From germline, CDR1 is SGHRS and CDR2 YFSETQ. CDR3 bases read: TGCGCCAGCAGCTTGGTACAGGCAGGGGTTGAC. It specifies CASSLVQAGVD. From start to end, the CDR3 is CASSLVQAGVDYTF.

This clone was seen repeatedly, ten times or more. Incomplete CDR3 DNA: TGTGCCAGCAGTCCCCGGACAGGGTACAATGAG. Translated, it gives CASSPRTGYNE. The entire CDR3 protein reads CASSPRTGYNEQFF. The chain is built from TRBV12-3 or TRBV12-4 and TRBJ2-1; TRBD1 matches at 8 bases. Read sequence stops 3 residues before the CDR3 end, and the germline J gene provides the missing end. The CDR3 covers 14 residues. J gave up 4 bases and V 5 bases, and 4 bases lay outside the gene matches.

The sample holds many counts of this clone. The read falls 3 residues short of the CDR3 end, and the missing part is taken from the germline J gene. V gene TRBV5-1 combines with J gene TRBJ2-3, with 10 bases fitting TRBD2. This CDR3 is 16 amino acids long. With V trimmed by 4 bases and J by 4 bases, 9 bases remained unmatched. Germline V CDR1 and CDR2: SGHRS, YFSETQ. This CDR3 reads CASSTQREGRADTQYF. The CDR3 DNA, read in part, is TGCGCCAGCAGCACCCAGCGGGAGGGCCGCGCAGATACG.

This clone occurred many times. The read stops 3 residues short of the end of the CDR3; the missing end is completed from the germline J gene. This rearrangement joins TRBV2 to TRBJ2-7; 11 bases are a match to TRBD1. The CDR3 has 15 amino acids. Germline assignment: CDR1 SNHLY and CDR2 FYNNEI. Germline trimming cut 10 bases from V and 3 bases from J; bases unmatched to any gene: 11. This CDR3 is CATSDRGPISYEQYF. CDR3 DNA (partial): TGTGCCACGTCGGACAGGGGGCCGATAAGCTACGAG.

The sample holds many counts of this clone. The read comes to an end 3 residues before the CDR3 does, leaving the germline J gene to fill in the end. The V and J genes are TRBV10-3 and TRBJ1-2; D ambiguous. Germline loops: CDR1 ENHRY, CDR2 SYGVKD. There are 15 residues in the CDR3. The CDR3 bases that were read are TGTGCCATCAGTGAGTGGACGGGAGTAGCGGGGGGC. Translated, it gives CAISEWTGVAGG. The full CDR3 reads CAISEWTGVAGGYTF.

This clone was seen repeatedly, ten times or more. The missing CDR3 end, 3 residues past where the read stops, is filled in from the germline J gene. The chain uses TRBV5-6 and TRBJ2-2, with no clear D. The germline V and J ends were trimmed by 0 bases and 5 bases, with 5 bases remaining between them. Germline lookup yields CDR1 SGHDT and CDR2 YYEEEE. This CDR3 contains 13 residues. The CDR3 spells CASSLEGTGELFF. CDR3 bases read: TGTGCCAGCAGCTTGGAAGGTACCGGGGAG.

This clone has at least ten counts. From the germline J gene comes the end of the CDR3, since the read stops 3 residues before it. The gene calls are TRBV28 and TRBJ1-4, with TRBD1 as a possible D gene (6 bases). Deletions cut 4 bases from V and 3 bases from J, with 9 bases between. CDR1 and CDR2 from the germline V gene are MDHEN and SYDVKM. The CDR3 contains 14 residues. CDR3 sequence: CASSSHRANEKLFF. The sequenced part of the CDR3 DNA is TGTGCCAGCAGTTCACACAGGGCTAATGAAAAA.

The table lists this clone with many counts. The CDR3 goes on 3 residues after the read ends, and that part is filled in from the germline J gene. This chain joins TRBV19 and TRBJ1-4; tentatively, D is TRBD1 (6 bases). CDR3 length: 12 amino acids. Trimming stripped 10 bases from V and 8 bases from J, with 14 bases between. Germline lookup yields CDR1 LNHDA and CDR2 SQIVND (reference sequence). Partial CDR3 DNA: TGTGCCACCGGACAGAGGGTAGAAAAA. Translated, it gives CATGQRVEK. The full-length CDR3 reads as CATGQRVEKLFF. Full variable domain (missing parts from reference TRBV19 and TRBJ1-4): DGGITQSPKYLFRKEGQNVTLSCEQNLNHDAMYWYRQDPGQGLRLIYYSQIVNDFQKGDIAEGYSVSREKKESFPLTVTSAQKNPTAFYLCATGQRVEKLFFGSGTQLSVL.

In its sample, this clone was seen many times. Coverage ceases 3 residues before the CDR3 finishes, and the germline J gene fills in the end. This chain joins TRBV20-1 and TRBJ2-7; D is ambiguous. Germline CDR1 and CDR2: DFQATT and SNEGSKA (reference sequence). Trimming pared 2 bases from V and 2 bases from J, leaving 10 bases between. The CDR3 length is 13 residues. CDR3 DNA (partial): TGCAGTGCTAGAAACTCGAGTACCTACGAG. This codes for CSARNSSTYE. The whole CDR3 region reads CSARNSSTYEQYF.

Ten or more counts support this clone. From the germline J gene comes the end of the CDR3, since the read stops 3 residues before it. The chain uses TRBV2 and TRBJ1-5; 9 bases match TRBD1. This CDR3 is 13 amino acids long. With V trimmed by 6 bases and J by 6 bases, 3 bases remained unmatched. Per germline, CDR1 SNHLY and CDR2 FYNNEI. CDR3 region: CASRDRGSQPQHF. CDR3 DNA (partial): TGTGCCAGCAGGGACAGGGGTTCTCAGCCC.

This clone was observed many times. The missing CDR3 end, 3 residues past where the read stops, is filled in from the germline J gene. The chain uses TRBV20-1 and TRBJ2-7; a weak D match, TRBD2 (5 bases). Germline CDR1 is DFQATT and CDR2 is SNEGSKA (reference sequence). V lost 1 base to trimming and J lost 3 bases, with 16 bases between them. The CDR3 consists of 15 residues. Partial CDR3 DNA: TGCAGTGCTAGAGGCTTCTTCGGGGATATCTACGAG. Amino acids: CSARGFFGDIYE. From start to end, the CDR3 is CSARGFFGDIYEQYF.